These 20 T cell receptor beta chains were sequenced from one sample in a study of beta chain features in type 1 diabetes. Expressed TCRB transcripts were sequenced, since all the RNA that had been isolated was reverse transcribed. The data were produced by immunoSEQ multiplex PCR, yet TCRdb's version contains in-frame clones alone and is incomplete. The table has almost 350,000 clones, 9.3% seen once. These receptors' targets are unknown. Study-wide points: Type 1 diabetes patients had TCRB CDR3s that were shorter (moderately but significantly so) in all four CD4+ subsets.

The specimen was central memory CD4+ T cells from blood. The receptor set was obtained from a man aged 30-40 years with type 1 diabetes.

Many counts were recorded for this clone. The gene calls are TRBV19 and TRBJ2-3; 8 nucleotides agree with TRBD2. CDR3 length equals 15 residues. With V trimmed by 3 bases and J by 4 bases, 6 bases remained unmatched. Germline CDR1 reads LNHDA; CDR2 reads SQIVND (reference sequence). The CDR3 sequence: CASSMSSGLADTQYF. The DNA of the CDR3 is TGTGCCAGTAGTATGAGTTCGGGACTAGCAGATACGCAGTATTTT.

This sequence joins TRBV7-8 and TRBJ1-1, with unresolved D. V was trimmed by 7 bases and J by 7 bases, leaving 10 bases between them. Germline V gene data show CDR1 as SGHVS and CDR2 as FQNEAQ. The CDR3 is made up of 11 amino acids. The CDR3 sequence: CASTGEFEAFF. The CDR3 DNA reads as TGTGCCAGCACCGGGGAGTTTGAAGCTTTCTTT.

There are a few counts of this clone. The V and J genes are TRBV5-4 and TRBJ1-6, with D tentatively TRBD1 (5 bases). V lost 0 bases to trimming and J lost 8 bases, with 12 bases between them. The length of the CDR3 is 15 residues. Germline CDR1 reads SGHNT; CDR2 reads YYREEE (reference sequence). This CDR3 is CASSLGSGKDSPLHF. The CDR3 nucleotides read TGTGCCAGCAGCTTGGGGTCAGGGAAGGATTCACCCCTCCACTTT. Together with reference TRBV5-4 and TRBJ1-6, the CDR3 gives the full variable domain: ETGVTQSPTHLIKTRGQQVTLRCSSQSGHNTVSWYQQALGQGPQFIFQYYREEENGRGNFPPRFSGLQFPNYSSELNVNALELDDSALYLCASSLGSGKDSPLHFGNGTRLTVT.

The rearrangement uses TRBV9 and TRBJ2-2; 7 nucleotides align to TRBD2. V dropped 3 bases and J dropped 2; count of bases not matched to a gene: 1. CDR3 length: 14 residues. Germline lookup yields CDR1 SGDLS and CDR2 YYNGEE. CDR3 residues: CASSGLANTGELFF. CDR3 sequence (DNA): TGTGCCAGCAGCGGACTAGCCAACACCGGGGAGCTGTTTTTT.

This chain connects TRBV5-1 to TRBJ2-3; D gene unclear. Trimming pared 4 bases from V and 3 bases from J, leaving 12 bases between. The germline CDR1 and CDR2 sequences are SGHRS and YFSETQ. There are 14 residues in the CDR3. The CDR3 nucleotides are TGCGCCAGCAGCGTCCGGACCCAGACAGATACGCAGTATTTT. Its protein is CASSVRTQTDTQYF. Supplemented by reference TRBV5-1 and TRBJ2-3, the full variable domain reads KAGVTQTPRYLIKTRGQQVTLSCSPISGHRSVSWYQQTPGQGLQFLFEYFSETQRNKGNFPGRFSGRQFSNSRSEMNVSTLELGDSALYLCASSVRTQTDTQYFGPGTRLTVL.

The chain carries TRBV12-5 and TRBJ2-5; 10 positions match TRBD1. The germline V gene has CDR1 LGHNT and CDR2 FRNRAP. Trimming removed 6 bases from V and 2 bases from J; junction bases left unmatched: 3. The CDR3 consists of 14 residues. This CDR3 is CASGGDRGQETQYF. As DNA, the CDR3 is TGTGCTAGTGGAGGGGACAGGGGACAAGAGACCCAGTACTTC.

This clone came up a few times. This CDR3 is CASSEERGYTDTQYF. CDR3 sequence (DNA): TGTGCCAGCAGTGAAGAAAGGGGCTACACAGATACGCAGTATTTT. This sequence joins TRBV2 and TRBJ2-3; D may be TRBD1 (5 bases). The CDR3 length is 15 residues. CDR1 and CDR2 (germline): SNHLY, FYNNEI. Trimming shortened V by 1 base and J by 2 bases, and 10 bases separated the two germline ends.

This chain connects TRBV6-5 to TRBJ2-3; 8 nucleotides align to TRBD1. Trimming removed 2 bases from V and 0 bases from J; junction bases left unmatched: 4. The V gene's germline CDR1 is MNHEY and CDR2 SVGAGI. The CDR3 loop spans 16 amino acids. The CDR3 bases are TGTGCCAGCAGTTACGCAGGGGGCGGAAGCACAGATACGCAGTATTTT. This sequence encodes CASSYAGGGSTDTQYF.

The gene calls are TRBV23-1 and TRBJ2-2; 13 bases are a match to TRBD2. TRBV23-1 is an ORF; its function is uncertain. The CDR3 is 22 residues long. V dropped 3 bases and J dropped 0; count of bases not matched to a gene: 16. The CDR3 coding sequence is TGCGCCAGCAGTCACCCATTTCCCGGGACTAGCGGGGACCAATCGAACACCGGGGAGCTGTTTTTT. Translating it yields CASSHPFPGTSGDQSNTGELFF.

This clone appeared a few times. The rearrangement links TRBV10-3 to TRBJ2-7; D ambiguous. Looked up from germline, CDR1 is ENHRY and CDR2 is SYGVKD. V lost 6 bases to trimming and J lost 0 bases, with 15 bases between them. The CDR3 consists of 15 residues. The CDR3 protein is CAISDNDRSSYEQYF. The CDR3 bases are TGTGCCATCAGCGACAATGATAGGAGCTCCTACGAGCAGTACTTC.

This clone was seen only a few times. The CDR3: CASSESDRRAQHF. The CDR3 DNA follows: TGTGCCAGCAGTGAAAGTGACAGGCGGGCCCAGCATTTT. The rearrangement joins TRBV6-1 to TRBJ1-5; possible D gene TRBD1, 6 bases. CDR1 is MNHNS and CDR2 is SASEGT in the germline V gene. V shed 2 bases and J shed 11 bases, with 13 bases lying between them. This CDR3 region has 13 residues.

The chain recombines TRBV7-2 with TRBJ1-4; a possible D gene is TRBD1 (6 bases). The germline V gene has CDR1 SGHTA and CDR2 FQGNSA. The V gene lost 6 bases and the J gene lost 5 bases, with 19 bases spanning the gap. CDR3 length equals 16 residues. In DNA form, the CDR3 reads TGTGCCAGCAGTTCGTACTCCGGGACAAAAAATGAAAAACTGTTTTTT. Its translation: CASSSYSGTKNEKLFF.

V and J are TRBV10-3 and TRBJ1-2; a weak D match, TRBD1 (5 bases). Germline values: CDR1 ENHRY, CDR2 SYGVKD. CDR3 length equals 14 residues. V was cut by 10 bases and J by 2 bases, with 17 bases left in between. The CDR3 DNA follows: TGTGCCACAGTCCCGACAGTCTCAAACTATGGCTACACCTTC. It translates to CATVPTVSNYGYTF.

This clone was seen a handful of times. This chain uses TRBV29-1 with TRBJ1-2; 9 nucleotides match TRBD1. There are 13 residues in the CDR3. V shed 4 bases and J 4 bases; nucleotides not matched to a gene: 4. Germline CDR1 reads SQVTM; CDR2 reads ANQGSEA. The CDR3 nucleotides read TGCAGCGTTGGGGACAGGGATCTCTATGGCTACACCTTC. Amino acid sequence: CSVGDRDLYGYTF.

A single count supports this clone. The chain couples TRBV7-9 to TRBJ2-2; 7 nucleotides line up with TRBD1. The V and J ends lost 7 bases and 2 bases, in that order; junction bases with no gene match: 4. The CDR3 totals 14 residues. CDR1 and CDR2 (germline): SEHNR, FQNEAQ (reference sequence). The CDR3 loop is CASNNRGNTGELFF. CDR3 bases: TGTGCCAGCAACAACAGGGGCAACACCGGGGAGCTGTTTTTT.

The table lists this clone with many counts. The rearrangement joins TRBV11-2 to TRBJ1-1; possibly TRBD1 for D (6 bases). The germline CDR1 and CDR2 sequences are SGHAT and FQNNGV. This CDR3 has 13 residues. Trimming took off 2 bases at V and 5 bases at J, with 9 bases between the two ends. For the CDR3, the DNA is TGTGCCAGCAGCTTACGGAGGGGGACTGAAGCTTTCTTT. Encoded protein: CASSLRRGTEAFF.

CDR3 protein: CASSPYRGGETQYF. CDR3 coding DNA: TGTGCCAGCAGCCCATACAGGGGAGGAGAGACCCAGTACTTC. The V and J genes are TRBV11-2 and TRBJ2-5; possible D gene TRBD1, 7 bases. Between the trimmed V and J ends, which lost 5 bases and 4 bases, there was a span of 14 bases. The CDR3 has 14 amino acids. Per the germline V gene, CDR1 is SGHAT and CDR2 is FQNNGV.

The chain uses TRBV20-1 and TRBJ2-3; D is unresolved. CDR1 DFQATT and CDR2 SNEGSKA come from the germline V gene (reference sequence). Trimming cost V 5 bases and J 6 bases, with 9 bases left between them. CDR3 size: 11 residues. The CDR3 coding sequence is TGCAGTGCTGACGGGCCCGATACGCAGTATTTT. This codes for CSADGPDTQYF.

The chain recombines TRBV6-1 with TRBJ1-4, with TRBD1 matching 8 bases. The CDR3 loop spans 16 amino acids. V shed 4 bases and J 4 bases; nucleotides not matched to a gene: 8. CDR1 is MNHNS, CDR2 SASEGT, per germline. CDR3 DNA sequence: TGTGCCAGCAGTGCTCGGACAGGGATGAATAATGAAAAACTGTTTTTT. This sequence encodes CASSARTGMNNEKLFF.

J is TRBJ2-1 and V is TRBV15; the match to TRBD1 covers 11 bases. This CDR3 is 15 amino acids long. The J segment lost 4 bases and the V segment lost 4 bases, leaving 3 bases of the junction unmatched. Germline-derived CDR1 and CDR2 are LNHNV and YYDKDF (reference sequence). The chain's CDR3 is CATSTGTGGYNEQFF. CDR3 nucleotides: TGTGCCACCAGCACCGGGACAGGGGGTTACAATGAGCAGTTCTTC.